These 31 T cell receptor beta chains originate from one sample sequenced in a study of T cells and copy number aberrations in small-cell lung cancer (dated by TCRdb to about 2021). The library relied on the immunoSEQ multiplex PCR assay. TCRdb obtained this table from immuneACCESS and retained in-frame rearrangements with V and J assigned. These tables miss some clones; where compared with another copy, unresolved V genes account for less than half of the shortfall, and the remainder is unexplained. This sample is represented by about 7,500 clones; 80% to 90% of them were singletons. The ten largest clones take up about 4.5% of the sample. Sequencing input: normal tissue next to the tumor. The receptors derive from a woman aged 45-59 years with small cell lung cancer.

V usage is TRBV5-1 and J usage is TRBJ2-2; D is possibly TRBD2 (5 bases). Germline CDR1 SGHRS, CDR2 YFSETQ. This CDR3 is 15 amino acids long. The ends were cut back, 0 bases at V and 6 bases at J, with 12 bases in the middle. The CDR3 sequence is CASSLAGAVPGELFF. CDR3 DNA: TGCGCCAGCAGCTTGGCTGGAGCGGTCCCCGGGGAGCTGTTTTTT.

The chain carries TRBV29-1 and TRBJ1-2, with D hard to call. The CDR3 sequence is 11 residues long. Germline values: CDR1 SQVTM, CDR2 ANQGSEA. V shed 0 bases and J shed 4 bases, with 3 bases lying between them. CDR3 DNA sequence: TGCAGCGTTGAAGACACCTATGGCTACACCTTC. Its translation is CSVEDTYGYTF.

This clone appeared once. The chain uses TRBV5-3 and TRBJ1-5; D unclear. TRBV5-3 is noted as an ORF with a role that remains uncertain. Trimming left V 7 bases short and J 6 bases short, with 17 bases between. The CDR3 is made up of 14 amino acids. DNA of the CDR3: TGTGCCAGAGGATGTGGCGGCCGAGGTCAGCCCCAGCATTTT. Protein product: CARGCGGRGQPQHF.

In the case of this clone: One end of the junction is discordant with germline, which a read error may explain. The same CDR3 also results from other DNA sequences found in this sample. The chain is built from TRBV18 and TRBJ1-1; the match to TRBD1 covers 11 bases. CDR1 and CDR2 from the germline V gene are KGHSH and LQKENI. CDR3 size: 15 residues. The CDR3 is CASSPRTGGGTEAFF. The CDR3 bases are TGTGCCAGCTCACCTCGGACAGGGGGCGGTACTGAAGCCTTCTTT.

The CDR3 loop is CASSLRPLDSEAFF. CDR3 nucleotide sequence: TGTGCCAGCAGTTTACGACCCCTAGACAGTGAAGCTTTCTTT. This chain connects TRBV27 to TRBJ1-1; maybe TRBD1 (5 bases). This CDR3 is built from 14 residues. V was trimmed by 2 bases and J by 7 bases, leaving 14 bases between them. Germline V gene sequence: CDR1 MNHEY, CDR2 SMNVEV (reference sequence).

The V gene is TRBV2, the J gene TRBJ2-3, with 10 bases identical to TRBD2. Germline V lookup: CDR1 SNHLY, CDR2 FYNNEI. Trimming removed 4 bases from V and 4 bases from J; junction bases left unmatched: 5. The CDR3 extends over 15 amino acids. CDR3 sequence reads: CASSVQRGGADTQYF. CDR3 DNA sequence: TGTGCCAGCAGTGTCCAGCGGGGGGGGGCAGATACGCAGTATTTT. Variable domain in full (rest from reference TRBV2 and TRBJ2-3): EPEVTQTPSHQVTQMGQEVILRCVPISNHLYFYWYRQILGQKVEFLVSFYNNEISEKSEIFDDQFSVERPDGSNFTLKIRSTKLEDSAMYFCASSVQRGGADTQYFGPGTRLTVL.

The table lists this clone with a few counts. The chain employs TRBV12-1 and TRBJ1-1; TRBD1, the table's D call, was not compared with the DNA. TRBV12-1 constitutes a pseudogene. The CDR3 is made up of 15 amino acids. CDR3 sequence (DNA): TGTGCCAGCAGCTTTGCGGGACAGGGTCGAACTGAAGCTTTCTTT. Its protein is CASSFAGQGRTEAFF.

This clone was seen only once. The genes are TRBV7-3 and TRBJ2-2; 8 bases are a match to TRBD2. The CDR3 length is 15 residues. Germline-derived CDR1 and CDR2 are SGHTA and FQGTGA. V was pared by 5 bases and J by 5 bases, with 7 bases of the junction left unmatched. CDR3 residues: CASSHGAGGTGELFF. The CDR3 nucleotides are TGTGCCAGCAGCCATGGGGCGGGAGGTACCGGGGAGCTGTTTTTT.

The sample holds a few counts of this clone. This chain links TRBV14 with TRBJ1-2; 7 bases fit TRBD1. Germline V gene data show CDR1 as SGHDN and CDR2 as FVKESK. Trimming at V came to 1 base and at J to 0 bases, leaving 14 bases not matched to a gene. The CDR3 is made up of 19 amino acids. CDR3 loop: CASSQGYLTGQNPNYGYTF. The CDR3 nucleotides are TGTGCCAGCAGCCAAGGGTACTTGACAGGGCAGAATCCTAACTATGGCTACACCTTC. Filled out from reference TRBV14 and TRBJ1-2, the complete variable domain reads EAGVTQFPSHSVIEKGQTVTLRCDPISGHDNLYWYRRVMGKEIKFLLHFVKESKQDESGMPNNRFLAERTGGTYSTLKVQPAELEDSGVYFCASSQGYLTGQNPNYGYTFGSGTRLTVV.

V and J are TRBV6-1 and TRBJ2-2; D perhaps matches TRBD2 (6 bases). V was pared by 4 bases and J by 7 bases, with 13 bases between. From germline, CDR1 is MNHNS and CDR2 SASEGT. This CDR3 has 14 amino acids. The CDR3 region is CASSGFVGGGELFF. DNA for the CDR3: TGTGCCAGCAGTGGGTTCGTGGGGGGCGGGGAGCTGTTTTTT.

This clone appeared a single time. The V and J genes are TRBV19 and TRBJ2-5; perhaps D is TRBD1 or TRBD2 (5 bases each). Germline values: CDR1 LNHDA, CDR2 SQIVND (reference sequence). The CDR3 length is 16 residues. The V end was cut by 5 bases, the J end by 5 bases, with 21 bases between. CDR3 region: CASSLNPQGRGETQYF. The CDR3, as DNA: TGTGCCAGTAGTCTTAATCCCCAGGGTCGGGGTGAGACCCAGTACTTC.

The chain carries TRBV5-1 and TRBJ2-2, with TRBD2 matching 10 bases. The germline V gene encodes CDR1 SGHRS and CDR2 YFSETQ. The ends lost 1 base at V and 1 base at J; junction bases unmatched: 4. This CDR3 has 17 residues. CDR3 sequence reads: CASSLLLAGLNTGELFF. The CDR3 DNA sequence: TGCGCCAGCAGCTTGTTACTAGCGGGACTGAACACCGGGGAGCTGTTTTTT.

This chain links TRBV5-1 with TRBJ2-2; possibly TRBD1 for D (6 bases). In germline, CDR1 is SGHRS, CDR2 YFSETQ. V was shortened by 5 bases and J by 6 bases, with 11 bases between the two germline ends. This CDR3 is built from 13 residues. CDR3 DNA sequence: TGCGCCAGCAGTCAACAGGGCGCCGGGGAGCTGTTTTTT. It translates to CASSQQGAGELFF.

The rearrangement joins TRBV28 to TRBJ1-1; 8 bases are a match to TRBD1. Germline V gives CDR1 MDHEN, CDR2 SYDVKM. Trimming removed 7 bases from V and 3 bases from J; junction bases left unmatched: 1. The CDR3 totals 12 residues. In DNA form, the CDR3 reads TGTGCCAGCAACAGGGGGGACACTGAAGCTTTCTTT. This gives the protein CASNRGDTEAFF.

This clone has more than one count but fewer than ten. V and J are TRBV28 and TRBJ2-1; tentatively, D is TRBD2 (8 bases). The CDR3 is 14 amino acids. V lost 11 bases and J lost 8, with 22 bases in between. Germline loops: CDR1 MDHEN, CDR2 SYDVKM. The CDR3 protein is CASQGTRDEDEQFF. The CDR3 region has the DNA TGTGCCTCACAGGGGACTAGAGACGAGGATGAGCAGTTCTTC.

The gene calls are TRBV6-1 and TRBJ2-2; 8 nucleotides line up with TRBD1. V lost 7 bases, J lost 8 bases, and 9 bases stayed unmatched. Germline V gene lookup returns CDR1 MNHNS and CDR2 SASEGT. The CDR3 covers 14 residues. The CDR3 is CASTRTRGLGELFF. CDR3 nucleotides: TGTGCCAGCACGAGAACCAGGGGGCTAGGGGAGCTGTTTTTT.

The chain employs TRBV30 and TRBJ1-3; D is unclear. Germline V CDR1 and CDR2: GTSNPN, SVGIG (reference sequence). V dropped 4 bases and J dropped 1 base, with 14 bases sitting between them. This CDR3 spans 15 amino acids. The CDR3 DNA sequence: TGTGCCTGGAATATTATTGGGAGATCTGGAAACACCATATATTTT. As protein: CAWNIIGRSGNTIYF.

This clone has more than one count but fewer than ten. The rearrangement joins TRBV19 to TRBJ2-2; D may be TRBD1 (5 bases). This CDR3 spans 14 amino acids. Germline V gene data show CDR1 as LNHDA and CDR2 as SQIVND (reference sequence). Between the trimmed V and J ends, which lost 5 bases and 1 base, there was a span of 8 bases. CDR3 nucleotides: TGTGCCAGTAGTGCCGGACAGAACACCGGGGAGCTGTTTTTT. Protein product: CASSAGQNTGELFF.

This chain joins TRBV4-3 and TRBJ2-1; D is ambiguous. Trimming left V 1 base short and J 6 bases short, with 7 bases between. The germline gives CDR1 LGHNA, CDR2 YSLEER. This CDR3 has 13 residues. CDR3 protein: CASSQGTGNEQFF. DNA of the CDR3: TGCGCCAGCAGCCAAGGTACGGGCAATGAGCAGTTCTTC.

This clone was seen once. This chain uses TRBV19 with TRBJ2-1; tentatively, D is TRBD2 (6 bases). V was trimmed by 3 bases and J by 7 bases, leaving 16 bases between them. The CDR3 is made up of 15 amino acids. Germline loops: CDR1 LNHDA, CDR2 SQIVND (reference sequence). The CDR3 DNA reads TGTGCCAGTAGTATCTTTGACGGGAGTGGAAATGAGCAGTTCTTC. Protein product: CASSIFDGSGNEQFF.

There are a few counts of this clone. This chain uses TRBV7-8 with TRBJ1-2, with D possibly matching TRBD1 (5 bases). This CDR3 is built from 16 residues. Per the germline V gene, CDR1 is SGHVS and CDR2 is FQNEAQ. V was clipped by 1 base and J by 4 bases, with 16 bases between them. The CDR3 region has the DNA TGTGCCAGCAGCTTAGTCCGAGGGGATGGAGTCTATGGCTACACCTTC. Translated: CASSLVRGDGVYGYTF.

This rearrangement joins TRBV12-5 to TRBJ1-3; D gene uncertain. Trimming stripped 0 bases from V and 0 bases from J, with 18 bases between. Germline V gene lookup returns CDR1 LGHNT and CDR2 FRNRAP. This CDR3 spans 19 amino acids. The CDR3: CASGLVIGPGGDSGNTIYF. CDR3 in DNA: TGTGCTAGTGGTTTGGTAATTGGGCCAGGCGGGGACTCTGGAAACACCATATATTTT.

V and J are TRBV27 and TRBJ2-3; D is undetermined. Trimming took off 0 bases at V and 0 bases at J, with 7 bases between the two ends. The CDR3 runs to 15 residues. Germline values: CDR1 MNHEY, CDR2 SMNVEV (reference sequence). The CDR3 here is CASSLSPMSTDTQYF. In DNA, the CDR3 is TGTGCCAGCAGTTTATCCCCCATGAGCACAGATACGCAGTATTTT.

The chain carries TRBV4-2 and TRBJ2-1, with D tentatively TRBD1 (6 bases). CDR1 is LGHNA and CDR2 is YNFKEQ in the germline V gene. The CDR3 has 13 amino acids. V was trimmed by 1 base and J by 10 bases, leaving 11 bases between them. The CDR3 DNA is TGTGCCAGCAGCCAAGGACAGGATTTGGAGCAGTTCTTC. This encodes CASSQGQDLEQFF.

Here the CDR3 reads CASSSARYGYTF. CDR3 DNA sequence: TGTGCCAGCAGCTCCGCCCGATATGGCTACACCTTC. This chain joins TRBV5-6 and TRBJ1-2, with D unclear. This CDR3 comprises 12 residues. Germline lookup yields CDR1 SGHDT and CDR2 YYEEEE. V lost 3 bases and J 5 bases, leaving 8 bases between the germline ends.

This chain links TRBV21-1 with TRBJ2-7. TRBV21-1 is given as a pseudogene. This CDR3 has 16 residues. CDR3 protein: CASSSQPRAQVLEQYF. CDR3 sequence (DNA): TGTGCCAGCAGCTCCCAACCCCGGGCCCAGGTCCTGGAGCAGTACTTC.

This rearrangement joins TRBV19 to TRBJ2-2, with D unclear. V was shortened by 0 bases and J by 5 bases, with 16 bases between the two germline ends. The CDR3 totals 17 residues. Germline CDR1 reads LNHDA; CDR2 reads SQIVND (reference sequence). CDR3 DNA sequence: TGTGCCAGTAGTATAGATCAGCAGGCCCCAGAGACCGGGGAGCTGTTTTTT. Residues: CASSIDQQAPETGELFF. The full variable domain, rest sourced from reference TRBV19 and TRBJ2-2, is DGGITQSPKYLFRKEGQNVTLSCEQNLNHDAMYWYRQDPGQGLRLIYYSQIVNDFQKGDIAEGYSVSREKKESFPLTVTSAQKNPTAFYLCASSIDQQAPETGELFFGEGSRLTVL.

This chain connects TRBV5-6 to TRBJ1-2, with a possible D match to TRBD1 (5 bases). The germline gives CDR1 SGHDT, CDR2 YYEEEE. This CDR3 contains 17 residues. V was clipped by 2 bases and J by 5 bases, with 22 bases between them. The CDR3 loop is CASSFPPPTGVRYGYTF. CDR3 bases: TGTGCCAGCAGCTTTCCACCTCCCACAGGTGTACGATATGGCTACACCTTC.

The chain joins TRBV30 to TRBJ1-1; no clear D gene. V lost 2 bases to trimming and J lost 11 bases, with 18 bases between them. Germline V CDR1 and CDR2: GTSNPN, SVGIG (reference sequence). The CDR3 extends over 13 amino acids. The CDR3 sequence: CAWSFPPNIYAFF. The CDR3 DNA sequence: TGTGCCTGGAGTTTTCCCCCTAATATATATGCTTTCTTT.

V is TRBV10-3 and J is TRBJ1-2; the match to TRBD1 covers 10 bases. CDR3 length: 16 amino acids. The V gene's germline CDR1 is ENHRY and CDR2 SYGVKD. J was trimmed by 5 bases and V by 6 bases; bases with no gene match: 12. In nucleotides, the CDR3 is TGTGCCATCAGCCACAGTAGGGGGACAGGGGTTTATGGCTACACCTTC. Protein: CAISHSRGTGVYGYTF.

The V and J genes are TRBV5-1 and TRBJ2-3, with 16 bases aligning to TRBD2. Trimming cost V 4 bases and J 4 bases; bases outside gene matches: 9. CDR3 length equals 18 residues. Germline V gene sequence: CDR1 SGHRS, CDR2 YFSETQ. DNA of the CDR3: TGCGCCAGCAGCAGGGGACTAGCGGGAGGGCCGAAGTCAGATACGCAGTATTTT. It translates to CASSRGLAGGPKSDTQYF.